This TCR beta chain was obtained from a study of T cell therapy after organ transplantation. Generated by immunoSEQ multiplex PCR, the TCRdb table keeps only in-frame clones and is missing some. The data contain around 4,500 clones, almost 70% of them singletons. Regarding time point: 4-8 weeks after completion of therapy. Germline V lookup: CDR1 SGHNT, CDR2 YENEEA. The CDR3 length is 14 residues. Between the trimmed V and J ends, which lost 1 base and 2 bases, there was a span of 8 bases. Worth noting for this clone: Its specificity is unknown.

This chain joins TRBV11-3 and TRBJ2-5; a possible D gene is TRBD2 (6 bases). The sequence derives from a human patient who had received a solid organ transplant and had CMV disease. Part of the T cell pool may stem from the graft donor. Sequencing was performed on CD8+ T cells from blood, taken after autologous CMV-specific T cell therapy. The CDR3 spells CASSLGLAQETQYF. For the CDR3, the DNA is TGTGCCAGCAGCTTAGGGCTAGCGCAAGAGACCCAGTACTTC.